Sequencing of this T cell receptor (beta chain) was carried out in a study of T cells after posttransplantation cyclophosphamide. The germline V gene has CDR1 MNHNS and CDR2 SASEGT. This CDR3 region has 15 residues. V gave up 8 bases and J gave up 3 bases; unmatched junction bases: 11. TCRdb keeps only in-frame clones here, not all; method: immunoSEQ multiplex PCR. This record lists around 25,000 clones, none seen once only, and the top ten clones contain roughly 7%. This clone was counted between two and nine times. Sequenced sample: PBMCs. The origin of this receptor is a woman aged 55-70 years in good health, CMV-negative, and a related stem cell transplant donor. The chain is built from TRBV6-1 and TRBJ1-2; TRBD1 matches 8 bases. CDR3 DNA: TGTGCCAGCTGCTCCCAGGGGGCGGGAGACTATGGCTACACCTTC. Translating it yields CASCSQGAGDYGYTF.